Following are 22 T cell receptor beta chains from one sample sequenced in a study of blood T cell repertoires in COVID-19. TCRdb's copy holds only in-frame clones and misses some; the assay was immunoSEQ multiplex PCR. The repertoire holds 310,000 or so clones, with 75% to 90% as singletons. Sequenced: peripheral blood. The receptors come from a woman aged 25 to 45 who had recovered from COVID-19.

The rearrangement uses TRBV7-2 and TRBJ2-2, with 12 bases that match TRBD2. Trimming cost V 6 bases and J 6 bases; bases outside gene matches: 8. Germline CDR1 is SGHTA and CDR2 is FQGNSA. The CDR3 runs to 16 residues. CDR3 DNA: TGTGCCAGCAGGGAGAGGCTAGCGGGAGGGGCCGGGGAGCTGTTTTTT. This gives the protein CASRERLAGGAGELFF.

This chain links TRBV15 with TRBJ1-5; 8 bases are shared with TRBD1. The CDR3 totals 15 residues. V shed 5 bases and J 1 base; nucleotides not matched to a gene: 4. From germline, CDR1 is LNHNV and CDR2 YYDKDF (reference sequence). CDR3 region: CATSPRTGSNQPQHF. CDR3 in DNA: TGTGCCACCAGCCCCCGGACAGGGAGCAATCAGCCCCAGCATTTT.

This sequence joins TRBV27 and TRBJ2-1; 9 nucleotides line up with TRBD1. Germline values: CDR1 MNHEY, CDR2 SMNVEV (reference sequence). The CDR3 sequence is 14 residues long. V shed 5 bases, J shed 7 bases, and the junction held 6 bases outside the gene matches. The CDR3 spells CASSPRQGGNEQFF. Here the CDR3 DNA reads TGTGCCAGCAGTCCCAGACAGGGGGGGAATGAGCAGTTCTTC.

The V and J genes are TRBV25-1 and TRBJ1-4, with 8 bases lining up with TRBD1. Germline trimming cut 4 bases from V and 3 bases from J; bases unmatched to any gene: 13. Germline CDR1 and CDR2: MGHDK and SYGVNS. This CDR3 is 18 amino acids long. The CDR3, as DNA: TGTGCCAGCAGTGCACCCGGGACAGGCGGCGCCTCTAATGAAAAACTGTTTTTT. This codes for CASSAPGTGGASNEKLFF.

The CDR3 bases are TGTGCCAGTAGTATTGACAGGGAGACCTACGAGCAGTACTTC. Its protein product is CASSIDRETYEQYF. The chain carries TRBV19 and TRBJ2-7, with 7 bases aligning to TRBD1. Germline V CDR1 and CDR2: LNHDA, SQIVND (reference sequence). The trim removed 3 bases at V and 2 bases at J, leaving 4 bases unmatched. The length of the CDR3 is 14 residues. The variable domain in full, completed from reference TRBV19 and TRBJ2-7, reads DGGITQSPKYLFRKEGQNVTLSCEQNLNHDAMYWYRQDPGQGLRLIYYSQIVNDFQKGDIAEGYSVSREKKESFPLTVTSAQKNPTAFYLCASSIDRETYEQYFGPGTRLTVT.

This chain connects TRBV5-1 to TRBJ2-2, with D possibly being TRBD1 (6 bases). The V end was cut by 4 bases, the J end by 0 bases, with 10 bases between. CDR1 is SGHRS, CDR2 YFSETQ, per germline. The CDR3 has 15 amino acids. Here the CDR3 DNA reads TGCGCCAGCAGCGTTGGACAGACGAACACCGGGGAGCTGTTTTTT. This sequence encodes CASSVGQTNTGELFF.

This clone was observed a handful of times. Additional DNA sequences in this sample encode the identical CDR3. V is TRBV5-1 and J is TRBJ2-5; tentative D call: TRBD1 (5 bases). V was clipped by 0 bases and J by 1 base, with 7 bases between them. The CDR3 contains 14 residues. CDR1 is SGHRS, CDR2 YFSETQ, per germline. DNA of the CDR3: TGCGCCAGCAGCTTGGGGCAGGGCCAAGAGACCCAGTACTTC. Translated: CASSLGQGQETQYF.

The rearrangement uses TRBV5-8 and TRBJ1-5, with D maybe TRBD1 (5 bases). V dropped 4 bases and J dropped 2 bases, with 13 bases sitting between them. Germline V CDR1 and CDR2: SGHTS, YDEGEE. CDR3 size: 15 residues. The CDR3 DNA follows: TGTGCCAGCAGCGTCGGGTTGACAGGCAATCAGCCCCAGCATTTT. It yields the protein CASSVGLTGNQPQHF.

The V call is TRBV19, the J call TRBJ2-1, with a possible D match to TRBD1 (6 bases). Trimming took 1 base from V and 8 from J, leaving 15 bases between them. Germline assignment: CDR1 LNHDA and CDR2 SQIVND (reference sequence). This CDR3 is built from 15 residues. CDR3 DNA sequence: TGTGCCAGTAGTATAGTTGGCAGGGGCGGCGATGAGCAGTTCTTC. This gives the protein CASSIVGRGGDEQFF.

The V gene is TRBV5-1, the J gene TRBJ2-7, with D hard to call. The CDR3 runs 12 residues. CDR1 SGHRS and CDR2 YFSETQ come from the germline V gene. Trimming removed 5 bases from V and 2 bases from J, with 8 bases in between. CDR3 sequence: CASRGSTYEQYF. The CDR3 bases are TGCGCCAGCAGGGGCAGCACCTACGAGCAGTACTTC.

This chain uses TRBV25-1 with TRBJ2-3; TRBD2 aligns across 10 bases. V dropped 1 base and J dropped 5; count of bases not matched to a gene: 6. Looked up from germline, CDR1 is MGHDK and CDR2 is SYGVNS. The CDR3 covers 16 residues. The CDR3 sequence is CASSESASGSLDTQYF. The CDR3 DNA reads TGTGCCAGCAGTGAATCGGCTAGCGGGAGTCTAGATACGCAGTATTTT.

Only one count was recorded for this clone. CDR3 protein: CASSVRTGSGNTIYF. The CDR3 nucleotides read TGTGCCAGCAGCGTCCGGACAGGGTCCGGAAACACCATATATTTT. The J gene is TRBJ1-3, the V gene TRBV5-5; 8 bases fit TRBD1. Trimming took 4 bases from V and 4 from J; bases not matched to a gene: 7. Per the germline V gene, CDR1 is SGHKS and CDR2 is YYEKEE (reference sequence). CDR3 length: 15 amino acids.

V and J are TRBV3-1 (or the pseudogene TRBV3-2) and TRBJ2-5, with 14 bases fitting TRBD2. V was clipped by 4 bases and J by 4 bases; unmatched bases: 5. Germline loops: CDR1 LGHDT, CDR2 YNNKEL (reference sequence). CDR3 length: 16 amino acids. In DNA, the CDR3 is TGTGCCAGCAGCCGCCAGACTAGCGGGGGGGGAGAGACCCAGTACTTC. Amino acids: CASSRQTSGGGETQYF.

This chain connects TRBV28 to TRBJ1-2; D is unresolved. V dropped 8 bases and J dropped 5 bases, with 15 bases sitting between them. Looked up from germline, CDR1 is MDHEN and CDR2 is SYDVKM. This CDR3 is built from 13 residues. The CDR3 here is CASRPSVGYGYTF. In nucleotides, the CDR3 is TGTGCCAGCCGACCGAGCGTCGGTTATGGCTACACCTTC.

The rearrangement joins TRBV6-5 to TRBJ2-2; 11 nucleotides align to TRBD2. Germline V CDR1 and CDR2: MNHEY, SVGAGI. The ends lost 8 bases at V and 5 bases at J; junction bases unmatched: 7. The CDR3 extends over 15 amino acids. As DNA, the CDR3 is TGTGCCAGCCGACTACTAGCGGGAGAGACCGGGGAGCTGTTTTTT. Its protein product is CASRLLAGETGELFF.

V usage is TRBV6-1 and J usage is TRBJ1-3; TRBD1 is a possible D gene (5 bases). Trimming cost V 2 bases and J 2 bases, with 13 bases left between them. This CDR3 has 16 residues. The V gene's germline CDR1 is MNHNS and CDR2 SASEGT. The CDR3 sequence is CASSEFAGIAGNTIYF. CDR3 nucleotide sequence: TGTGCCAGCAGTGAATTTGCAGGGATCGCTGGAAACACCATATATTTT.

The chain recombines TRBV28 with TRBJ1-3, with 7 bases that match TRBD1. V gave up 3 bases and J gave up 0 bases; unmatched junction bases: 5. CDR3 length equals 16 residues. The germline gives CDR1 MDHEN, CDR2 SYDVKM. The CDR3 sequence: CASSFRGTYSGNTIYF. CDR3 nucleotides: TGTGCCAGCAGTTTCAGGGGGACCTACTCTGGAAACACCATATATTTT.

Here the CDR3 DNA reads TGTGCCAGCAGTGAAGAACAGGGGGCCGGTGAGACCCAGTACTTC. Its protein product is CASSEEQGAGETQYF. The chain uses TRBV6-1 and TRBJ2-5; 9 nucleotides line up with TRBD1. The germline V gene has CDR1 MNHNS and CDR2 SASEGT. V shed 1 base and J 5 bases; nucleotides not matched to a gene: 5. CDR3 length equals 15 residues.

The rearrangement links TRBV29-1 to TRBJ2-3; TRBD1 is a possible D gene (6 bases). CDR3 length equals 14 residues. Germline assignment: CDR1 SQVTM and CDR2 ANQGSEA. V lost 5 bases, J lost 2 bases, and 14 bases lay in between. The CDR3 DNA reads as TGCAGCGTTCCCGACAGGACGATCACAGATACGCAGTATTTT. Protein product: CSVPDRTITDTQYF.

The V call is TRBV12-3 or TRBV12-4, the J call TRBJ2-1; 8 nucleotides line up with TRBD1. J was trimmed by 8 bases and V by 6 bases; bases with no gene match: 3. The CDR3 is 12 residues long. The CDR3 spells CASRTGADEQFF. The DNA for the CDR3 is TGTGCCAGCAGGACAGGGGCCGATGAGCAGTTCTTC.

The chain couples TRBV6-5 to TRBJ2-2; 9 bases agree with TRBD2. The CDR3 covers 14 residues. Germline lookup yields CDR1 MNHEY and CDR2 SVGAGI. The junction had 5 bases not matched to a gene; V was cut back by 8 bases and J by 4 bases. Here the CDR3 reads CASWREGTTGELFF. DNA of the CDR3: TGTGCCAGCTGGCGGGAGGGGACCACCGGGGAGCTGTTTTTT.

The chain joins TRBV5-8 to TRBJ2-2; TRBD1 aligns across 10 bases. V shed 2 bases, J shed 11 bases, and the junction held 18 bases outside the gene matches. The V gene's germline CDR1 is SGHTS and CDR2 YDEGEE. CDR3 size: 18 residues. The CDR3, as DNA: TGTGCCAGCAGCTTTTACGTTGGGGACAGGGGACCCGGGGTCGAGCTGTTTTTT. Its protein is CASSFYVGDRGPGVELFF. The full variable domain, its missing parts supplied by reference TRBV5-8 and TRBJ2-2, is EAGVTQSPTHLIKTRGQQATLRCSPISGHTSVYWYQQALGLGLQFLLWYDEGEERNRGNFPPRFSGRQFPNYSSELNVNALELEDSALYLCASSFYVGDRGPGVELFFGEGSRLTVL.